This T cell receptor beta chain was recorded in a study of OX40 agonist ivuxolimab in advanced cancers. About the study: Enrollees could have had prior anti-PD-1, anti-PD-L1 or anti-CTLA-4 therapy, which 40% to 45% had received.

Study-wide findings and caveats: Clonal expansion from baseline to week 6 occurred in both CD4+ and CD8+ T cells.

The V end lost 4 bases, the J end lost 3 bases, and 13 bases lay between the germline ends. CDR3 size: 14 residues. Per the germline V gene, CDR1 is SGHRS and CDR2 is YFSETQ. Only in-frame clones appear in the TCRdb table, and some are missing; sequencing was by immunoSEQ multiplex PCR. This table has around 46,000 clones, roughly nine tenths appearing once. About this clone itself: Its antigen is currently unknown.

The V and J genes are TRBV5-1 and TRBJ1-2; a weak D match, TRBD1 (5 bases). Sequenced here: CD4+ or CD8+ T cells sorted from blood, sampled in a trial of the OX40 agonist ivuxolimab. This clonotype originated in an adult with an advanced solid tumor such as melanoma, head and neck, liver or kidney cancer. The CDR3: CASSPTGGDYGYTF. DNA for the CDR3: TGCGCCAGCAGCCCTACCGGGGGGGACTATGGCTACACCTTC.